This TCR beta chain came from a study of blood T cell repertoires in COVID-19. About the research overall: The samples span acute and convalescent COVID-19 from the United States, Italy and Spain. T cells, B-cell-depleted T cells, or PBMCs supplied cDNA or gDNA.

V shed 1 base and J shed 7 bases, with 7 bases lying between them. The CDR3 runs to 12 residues. Germline V gene lookup returns CDR1 SGHTA and CDR2 FQGNSA. The authors' processing: Reference gene primers were amplified, and this amplification served to estimate nucleated cell counts. This table comes from immunoSEQ multiplex PCR, and its TCRdb copy is limited to in-frame clones, with some not included. Clonal size and the V and J genes are those of that table, whereas D and trimming came from the DNA. The repertoire holds approximately 290,000 clones, with 75% to 90% as singletons. This chain links TRBV7-2 with TRBJ2-5, with D unclear. Material: peripheral blood. The clonotype comes from a woman aged 60-70 years with acute or convalescent COVID-19. As DNA, the CDR3 is TGTGCCAGCAGCTTAGAGACGGGGACCCAGTACTTC. Translation gives CASSLETGTQYF.